These 20 T cell receptor beta chains originate from one sample sequenced in a study of vaccination and CD4 T cells after COVID-19. For these receptors, no antigen is known. Researchers used the Oncomine TCR Beta short-read assay to sequence DNA from cultured CD4+ T cells. Genomic DNA was taken out of cultured CD4+ T cells by extraction. One entry per CDR3 protein results from TCRdb running MiXCR on the PCR reads. Of roughly 10,000 distinct CDR3 sequences listed, over 30% are singletons. Treatment of the sample: roughly ten-day PBMC culture with coronavirus spike peptide pools or control peptides (ViraFEST assay). The unexposed donor provided CD4+ T cells, which were taken before the COVID-19 pandemic (2011-2018). The sequencing input was CD4+ T cells from blood, cultured in vitro. The receptors were gathered from a human donor in good health.

This clonotype has only a few counts. V is TRBV5-4 and J is TRBJ2-3; unclear D gene. Trimming removed 1 base at V and 2 bases at J, with 8 bases between. Germline values: CDR1 SGHNT, CDR2 YYREEE (reference sequence). The CDR3 loop spans 14 amino acids. In nucleotides, the CDR3 is TGTGCCAGCAGCTTGAAGATCGCCACAGATACGCAGTATTTT. This codes for CASSLKIATDTQYF.

In this sample, this clonotype turned up a few times. The V call is TRBV20-1, the J call TRBJ2-6; D call uncertain. CDR3 length: 13 residues. CDR1 is DFQATT, CDR2 SNEGSKA, per germline (reference sequence). The ends were cut back, 6 bases at V and 1 base at J, with 7 bases in the middle. CDR3 in amino acids: CSALTSGANVLTF. CDR3 DNA sequence: TGCAGTGCCTTAACATCTGGGGCCAACGTCCTGACTTTC.

V usage is TRBV20-1 and J usage is TRBJ2-7; D is ambiguous. Germline CDR1 reads DFQATT; CDR2 reads SNEGSKA (reference sequence). V was pared by 0 bases and J by 2 bases, with 14 bases between. This CDR3 contains 15 residues. The CDR3 loop is CSARDKATTPYEQYF. The CDR3 DNA follows: TGCAGTGCTAGAGATAAGGCTACAACACCCTACGAGCAGTACTTC.

The chain links TRBV30 to TRBJ2-1; 12 bases map to TRBD2. Trimming at V came to 1 base and at J to 9 bases, leaving 4 bases not matched to a gene. Germline V gene sequence: CDR1 GTSNPN, CDR2 SVGIG (reference sequence). CDR3 length equals 14 residues. CDR3 protein: CAWSASGRAAEQFF. Here the CDR3 DNA reads TGTGCCTGGAGTGCTAGCGGGAGGGCCGCTGAGCAGTTCTTC.

In this sample, this clonotype turned up a few times. The rearrangement joins TRBV20-1 to TRBJ2-5; 8 positions match TRBD2. This CDR3 has 16 amino acids. J gave up 3 bases and V 0 bases, and 9 bases lay outside the gene matches. CDR1 and CDR2 (germline): DFQATT, SNEGSKA (reference sequence). CDR3 protein: CSARDPLAGLKETQYF. The CDR3 DNA is TGCAGTGCTAGAGATCCCCTAGCGGGCCTTAAAGAGACCCAGTACTTC.

This chain uses TRBV9 with TRBJ2-2; D call uncertain. The CDR3 length is 13 residues. Germline V gene data show CDR1 as SGDLS and CDR2 as YYNGEE. V was pared by 1 base and J by 5 bases, with 6 bases between. The CDR3 spells CASSVLGTGELFF. In nucleotides, the CDR3 is TGTGCCAGCAGCGTACTGGGGACCGGGGAGCTGTTTTTT.

J is TRBJ1-1 and V is TRBV29-1, with unresolved D. The CDR3 contains 10 residues. V was trimmed by 7 bases and J by 7 bases, leaving 10 bases between them. Germline V lookup: CDR1 SQVTM, CDR2 ANQGSEA. CDR3 DNA sequence: TGCAGCGCGGGAGGAGTTGAAGCTTTCTTT. It specifies CSAGGVEAFF.

This clonotype was found a few times. This sequence joins TRBV28 and TRBJ1-5, with 9 bases identical to TRBD1. The CDR3 spans 15 residues. CDR1 and CDR2 from the germline V gene are MDHEN and SYDVKM. Trimming removed 6 bases from V and 1 base from J; junction bases left unmatched: 4. The chain's CDR3 is CASRSGTGSNQPQHF. CDR3 DNA: TGTGCCAGCAGAAGTGGGACAGGGAGCAATCAGCCCCAGCATTTT.

The sample holds one count of this clonotype. The genes are TRBV6-1 and TRBJ1-3; 9 bases line up with TRBD1. Germline V gene sequence: CDR1 MNHNS, CDR2 SASEGT. Trimming cost V 8 bases and J 2 bases; bases outside gene matches: 1. CDR3 size: 13 residues. The CDR3 DNA sequence: TGTGCCAGCGGACAGGGGACTGGAAACACCATATATTTT. Translation: CASGQGTGNTIYF.

V is TRBV19 and J is TRBJ1-5; possibly TRBD1 for D (6 bases). The germline V gene encodes CDR1 LNHDA and CDR2 SQIVND (reference sequence). This CDR3 is 14 amino acids long. V lost 2 bases to trimming and J lost 7 bases, with 12 bases between them. The CDR3 DNA follows: TGTGCCAGTAGTATATGGGGGGCAGAGCAGCCCCAGCATTTT. It translates to CASSIWGAEQPQHF.

The sample holds a few counts of this clonotype. The chain recombines TRBV24-1 with TRBJ2-2, with D possibly matching TRBD2 (5 bases). The germline V and J ends were trimmed by 1 base and 2 bases, with 13 bases remaining between them. The germline gives CDR1 KGHDR, CDR2 SFDVKD. This CDR3 spans 17 amino acids. The CDR3: CATSDFLTSGNTGELFF. The CDR3 nucleotides read TGTGCCACCAGTGATTTCTTGACCTCGGGAAACACCGGGGAGCTGTTTTTT.

The rearrangement uses TRBV20-1 and TRBJ1-1; 7 positions match TRBD1. The ends lost 5 bases at V and 1 base at J; junction bases unmatched: 7. The CDR3 totals 14 residues. The germline CDR1 and CDR2 sequences are DFQATT and SNEGSKA (reference sequence). The CDR3 protein is CSAGWRGRNTEAFF. For the CDR3, the DNA is TGCAGTGCTGGGTGGAGGGGGCGGAACACTGAAGCTTTCTTT.

This clonotype was observed once. This chain uses TRBV14 with TRBJ2-3, with TRBD2 as a possible D gene (6 bases). This CDR3 spans 14 amino acids. Looked up from germline, CDR1 is SGHDN and CDR2 is FVKESK. The V and J ends lost 3 bases and 3 bases respectively, with 10 bases between them. CDR3 protein: CASSHGGVTDTQYF. The DNA of the CDR3 is TGTGCCAGCAGCCATGGAGGGGTTACAGATACGCAGTATTTT.

The chain carries TRBV7-2 and TRBJ1-1; the D is unclear. V lost 5 bases, J lost 5 bases, and 9 bases lay in between. This CDR3 is 12 amino acids long. CDR1 is SGHTA and CDR2 is FQGNSA in the germline V gene. The CDR3 coding sequence is TGTGCCAGCAGCCCAGGTTGGACTGAAGCTTTCTTT. It codes for CASSPGWTEAFF.

This clonotype was detected only a few times. The DNA of the CDR3 is TGTGCCAGCAGTTACCAGGCAGGGGGCTATAATTCACCCCTCCACTTT. This encodes CASSYQAGGYNSPLHF. This sequence joins TRBV6-5 and TRBJ1-6; 7 bases align to TRBD1. CDR3 size: 16 residues. Germline V gene data show CDR1 as MNHEY and CDR2 as SVGAGI. The ends lost 2 bases at V and 3 bases at J; junction bases unmatched: 4.

The V call is TRBV19, the J call TRBJ1-2, with 7 nucleotides matching TRBD1. The CDR3 contains 12 residues. V gave up 6 bases and J gave up 4 bases; unmatched junction bases: 2. Germline loops: CDR1 LNHDA, CDR2 SQIVND (reference sequence). CDR3 nucleotides: TGTGCCAGTAGGGACAGGACCTATGGCTACACCTTC. Its protein is CASRDRTYGYTF.

The CDR3 protein is CASSLGGLTYGKNIQYF. The CDR3 DNA reads as TGTGCCAGCAGTTTGGGCGGACTAACCTACGGCAAAAACATTCAGTACTTC. V usage is TRBV28 and J usage is TRBJ2-4, with D possibly being TRBD2 (6 bases). CDR1 MDHEN and CDR2 SYDVKM come from the germline V gene. V lost 3 bases, J lost 3 bases, and 18 bases lay in between. The CDR3 loop spans 17 amino acids.

In this sample, this clonotype turned up a few times. The rearrangement joins TRBV7-9 to TRBJ2-5; TRBD1 matches at 7 bases. The junction had 3 bases not matched to a gene; V was cut back by 5 bases and J by 3 bases. The CDR3 runs to 13 residues. Germline CDR1 and CDR2: SEHNR and FQNEAQ (reference sequence). CDR3 sequence (DNA): TGTGCCAGCAGCCCCGGACAGGAAGAGACCCAGTACTTC. The encoded protein is CASSPGQEETQYF.

This clonotype was picked up a small number of times. The J gene is TRBJ2-1, the V gene TRBV6-4; no definite D call. Germline V lookup: CDR1 MRHNA, CDR2 SNTAGT. The ends were cut back, 3 bases at V and 5 bases at J, with 14 bases in the middle. The CDR3 loop spans 15 amino acids. The chain's CDR3 is CASSEAVHPNNEQFF. DNA of the CDR3: TGTGCCAGCAGTGAAGCAGTTCACCCTAACAATGAGCAGTTCTTC.

This clonotype was observed a handful of times. This rearrangement joins TRBV6-5 to TRBJ2-3; a possible D gene is TRBD1 (5 bases). Germline V gene sequence: CDR1 MNHEY, CDR2 SVGAGI. V was trimmed by 1 base and J by 12 bases, leaving 11 bases between them. The CDR3 extends over 12 amino acids. CDR3 DNA sequence: TGTGCCAGCAGTTACTATGGCCAGGGTCAGTATTTT. Protein product: CASSYYGQGQYF.